A selection of T cell receptor beta chains follows, all from one sample in a study of blood T cell repertoires in COVID-19. The protocol was immunoSEQ multiplex PCR, while the TCRdb copy is restricted to in-frame clones and leaves out a portion. This table holds roughly 150,000 clones, approximately 88% found once. Sequenced sample: peripheral blood. These receptors came from a human donor in a cohort sampled during active COVID-19. The CDR3 runs from the conserved cysteine through the conserved F or W. D genes are given only for firm matches. The size of a clone is reported for some rows only, either as once, few or many, or as a class for expanded clones.

CDR3aa: CASGWGDTEAFF
CDR3nt: TGTGCCAGCGGGTGGGGGGACACTGAAGCTTTCTTT
v_gene: TRBV6-5
abundance: -
d_gene: -
j_gene: TRBJ1-1

CDR3aa: CASSVLTGGNSPLHF
CDR3nt: TGTGCCAGCAGCGTCTTGACAGGGGGCAATTCACCCCTCCACTTT
v_gene: TRBV9
abundance: -
d_gene: TRBD1
j_gene: TRBJ1-6

CDR3aa: CASSSLSPPYNEQFF
CDR3nt: TGTGCCAGCAGCTCTCTGAGTCCCCCCTACAATGAGCAGTTCTTC
v_gene: TRBV7-3
abundance: -
d_gene: -
j_gene: TRBJ2-1

CDR3aa: CASSLAGSNNEQFF
CDR3nt: TGTGCCAGCAGCCTTGCAGGTAGTAACAATGAGCAGTTCTTC
v_gene: TRBV11-2
abundance: -
d_gene: -
j_gene: TRBJ2-1

CDR3aa: CAWSVRLREWSTEAFF
CDR3nt: TGTGCCTGGAGTGTACGGTTGAGGGAGTGGAGCACTGAAGCTTTCTTT
v_gene: TRBV30
abundance: -
d_gene: -
j_gene: TRBJ1-1

CDR3aa: CAISDGPSYEQYF
CDR3nt: TGTGCCATCAGTGATGGGCCGTCCTACGAGCAGTACTTC
v_gene: TRBV10-3
abundance: -
d_gene: -
j_gene: TRBJ2-7

CDR3aa: CASSLAGGQTGELFF
CDR3nt: TGTGCCAGCAGCTTAGCGGGGGGGCAGACCGGGGAGCTGTTTTTT
v_gene: TRBV7-6
abundance: -
d_gene: -
j_gene: TRBJ2-2

CDR3aa: CASSLRTGVYEQYF
CDR3nt: TGTGCCAGCAGCCTCAGGACAGGGGTCTACGAGCAGTACTTC
v_gene: TRBV7-9
abundance: -
d_gene: TRBD1
j_gene: TRBJ2-7

CDR3aa: CASGPQGWDEQYF
CDR3nt: TGTGCCAGCGGCCCCCAGGGTTGGGACGAGCAGTACTTC
v_gene: TRBV6-5
abundance: -
d_gene: -
j_gene: TRBJ2-7

CDR3aa: CASSPWRHEAFF
CDR3nt: TGTGCCAGCAGTCCCTGGAGGCACGAAGCTTTCTTT
v_gene: TRBV6-2/TRBV6-3
abundance: -
d_gene: -
j_gene: TRBJ1-1

CDR3aa: CASSTHRTGPKNTEAFF
CDR3nt: TGCGCCAGCAGCACCCACAGGACAGGGCCGAAGAACACTGAAGCTTTCTTT
v_gene: TRBV5-1
abundance: -
d_gene: TRBD1
j_gene: TRBJ1-1

CDR3aa: CASSPGGGGGRNEQFF
CDR3nt: TGTGCCAGCAGCCCAGGAGGTGGGGGGGGCCGAAATGAGCAGTTCTTC
v_gene: TRBV9
abundance: -
d_gene: -
j_gene: TRBJ2-1

CDR3aa: CASSTRGIASYEQYF
CDR3nt: TGTGCCAGCAGCACCAGGGGAATTGCGTCCTACGAGCAGTACTTC
v_gene: TRBV7-4
abundance: -
d_gene: -
j_gene: TRBJ2-7

CDR3aa: CSVTPGGYGYTF
CDR3nt: TGCAGCGTTACGCCCGGCGGCTATGGCTACACCTTC
v_gene: TRBV29-1
abundance: -
d_gene: -
j_gene: TRBJ1-2

CDR3aa: CASSSTDKANWEQYF
CDR3nt: TGTGCCAGCAGCTCAACCGACAAGGCCAATTGGGAGCAGTACTTC
v_gene: TRBV11-3
abundance: -
d_gene: -
j_gene: TRBJ2-7

CDR3aa: CASSAQGFYGYTF
CDR3nt: TGTGCCAGCAGCGCCCAGGGTTTCTATGGCTACACCTTC
v_gene: TRBV7-8
abundance: -
d_gene: -
j_gene: TRBJ1-2

CDR3aa: CASGTGSGNTIYF
CDR3nt: TGTGCCAGTGGGACAGGCTCTGGAAACACCATATATTTT
v_gene: TRBV19
abundance: -
d_gene: TRBD1
j_gene: TRBJ1-3

CDR3aa: CASSTSGGGTAEQYF
CDR3nt: TGTGCCAGCAGTACTAGCGGGGGGGGTACAGCCGAGCAGTACTTC
v_gene: TRBV28
abundance: -
d_gene: TRBD2
j_gene: TRBJ2-7

CDR3aa: CASSLQRVTEAFF
CDR3nt: TGTGCCAGCAGTTTACAAAGAGTCACTGAAGCTTTCTTT
v_gene: TRBV12-3/TRBV12-4
abundance: -
d_gene: -
j_gene: TRBJ1-1

CDR3aa: CASRYDRVLEQYF
CDR3nt: TGTGCCAGCAGATATGACAGGGTTCTGGAGCAGTACTTC
v_gene: TRBV12-3/TRBV12-4
abundance: -
d_gene: TRBD1
j_gene: TRBJ2-7

CDR3aa: CASRSTSVYNEQFF
CDR3nt: TGTGCCAGCAGGTCGACTAGCGTCTACAATGAGCAGTTCTTC
v_gene: TRBV2
abundance: -
d_gene: TRBD2
j_gene: TRBJ2-1

CDR3aa: CASSLAGVTGELFF
CDR3nt: TGTGCCAGCAGCTTAGCGGGAGTAACCGGGGAGCTGTTTTTT
v_gene: TRBV7-9
abundance: -
d_gene: -
j_gene: TRBJ2-2

CDR3aa: CASSLNVRGVSYNEQFF
CDR3nt: TGTGCCAGCAGCTTAAACGTGCGAGGTGTCTCCTACAATGAGCAGTTCTTC
v_gene: TRBV7-3
abundance: once
d_gene: -
j_gene: TRBJ2-1

CDR3aa: CSVGRTGASYGYTF
CDR3nt: TGCAGCGTTGGTCGGACAGGTGCCTCCTATGGCTACACCTTC
v_gene: TRBV29-1
abundance: -
d_gene: TRBD1
j_gene: TRBJ1-2

CDR3aa: CAWSVLQGLSEQFF
CDR3nt: TGTGCCTGGAGTGTGCTACAGGGATTGAGTGAGCAGTTCTTC
v_gene: TRBV30
abundance: -
d_gene: -
j_gene: TRBJ2-1

CDR3aa: CASSAYREVNEQYF
CDR3nt: TGTGCCAGCAGCGCTTACAGGGAAGTCAACGAGCAGTACTTC
v_gene: TRBV7-9
abundance: few
d_gene: -
j_gene: TRBJ2-7

CDR3aa: CASSNREGDTQYF
CDR3nt: TGTGCCAGCAGCAATAGAGAGGGCGATACGCAGTATTTT
v_gene: TRBV27
abundance: -
d_gene: -
j_gene: TRBJ2-3

CDR3aa: CAWSARLGQTEKLFF
CDR3nt: TGTGCCTGGAGTGCCCGCTTGGGACAGACAGAAAAACTGTTTTTT
v_gene: TRBV30
abundance: once
d_gene: TRBD1
j_gene: TRBJ1-4

CDR3aa: CATSRGLNPYEQYF
CDR3nt: TGTGCCACCAGCAGAGGACTAAACCCCTACGAGCAGTACTTC
v_gene: TRBV15
abundance: -
d_gene: -
j_gene: TRBJ2-7

CDR3aa: CASSPRNSEAFF
CDR3nt: TGTGCCAGCAGCCCCAGGAATTCAGAAGCTTTCTTT
v_gene: TRBV6-5
abundance: -
d_gene: -
j_gene: TRBJ1-1

CDR3aa: CAISETGSMNTEAFF
CDR3nt: TGTGCCATCAGTGAAACAGGGTCCATGAACACTGAAGCTTTCTTT
v_gene: TRBV10-3
abundance: -
d_gene: -
j_gene: TRBJ1-1

CDR3aa: CASSIRGDSPLHF
CDR3nt: TGTGCCAGCAGTATCAGGGGTGATTCACCCCTCCACTTT
v_gene: TRBV28
abundance: -
d_gene: -
j_gene: TRBJ1-6

CDR3aa: CASGQGPITLSYEQYF
CDR3nt: TGTGCCAGTGGACAGGGGCCTATAACCCTCTCCTACGAGCAGTACTTC
v_gene: TRBV2
abundance: -
d_gene: TRBD1
j_gene: TRBJ2-7

CDR3aa: CASSVTENF
CDR3nt: TGTGCCAGCAGCGTAACAGAAAACTTC
v_gene: TRBV9
abundance: few
d_gene: -
j_gene: TRBJ1-2

CDR3aa: CASSISSGSYEQYF
CDR3nt: TGTGCCAGCAGTATATCTAGCGGGAGTTACGAGCAGTACTTC
v_gene: TRBV27
abundance: -
d_gene: TRBD2
j_gene: TRBJ2-7

CDR3aa: CASSSDSYYGYTF
CDR3nt: TGTGCCAGCAGCTCAGACAGCTACTATGGCTACACCTTC
v_gene: TRBV5-4
abundance: -
d_gene: -
j_gene: TRBJ1-2

CDR3aa: CASSQVVDSPYEQYF
CDR3nt: TGTGCCAGCAGCCAAGTGGTGGACAGCCCCTACGAGCAGTACTTC
v_gene: TRBV4-2
abundance: -
d_gene: -
j_gene: TRBJ2-7

CDR3aa: CASSQSRDSGELFF
CDR3nt: TGTGCCAGCAGCCAATCCAGGGACAGCGGGGAGCTGTTTTTT
v_gene: TRBV16
abundance: -
d_gene: TRBD1
j_gene: TRBJ2-2

CDR3aa: CASLWDSYTGELFF
CDR3nt: TGTGCCAGCCTTTGGGACAGCTACACCGGGGAGCTGTTTTTT
v_gene: TRBV6-5
abundance: -
d_gene: TRBD1
j_gene: TRBJ2-2

CDR3aa: CASSPETYQETQYF
CDR3nt: TGTGCCAGCAGTCCGGAGACGTACCAAGAGACCCAGTACTTC
v_gene: TRBV28
abundance: -
d_gene: -
j_gene: TRBJ2-5

CDR3aa: CASNISPYNSPLHF
CDR3nt: TGTGCCAGCAACATAAGTCCGTATAATTCACCCCTCCACTTT
v_gene: TRBV11-2
abundance: -
d_gene: -
j_gene: TRBJ1-6

CDR3aa: CASSLSGRGPDTQYF
CDR3nt: TGTGCCAGCAGTTTAAGCGGGAGGGGTCCAGATACGCAGTATTTT
v_gene: TRBV11-3
abundance: -
d_gene: TRBD2
j_gene: TRBJ2-3

CDR3aa: CASSVRSYEQYF
CDR3nt: TGTGCCAGCAGCGTGCGCTCCTACGAGCAGTACTTC
v_gene: TRBV7-9
abundance: few
d_gene: -
j_gene: TRBJ2-7

CDR3aa: CASSFTLKPHGYTF
CDR3nt: TGTGCCAGCAGCTTCACCCTGAAGCCACATGGCTACACCTTC
v_gene: TRBV5-4
abundance: -
d_gene: -
j_gene: TRBJ1-2

CDR3aa: CASSDQFSGGGFEKLFF
CDR3nt: TGTGCCAGCAGTGACCAATTTTCAGGGGGAGGCTTTGAAAAACTGTTTTTT
v_gene: TRBV2
abundance: -
d_gene: TRBD1
j_gene: TRBJ1-4

CDR3aa: CASSSPGTGDTGELFF
CDR3nt: TGTGCCAGCAGCTCTCCCGGGACAGGGGACACCGGGGAGCTGTTTTTT
v_gene: TRBV7-6
abundance: -
d_gene: TRBD1
j_gene: TRBJ2-2

CDR3aa: CASSLSGVNTGELFF
CDR3nt: TGTGCCAGCAGCTTGAGCGGGGTGAACACCGGGGAGCTGTTTTTT
v_gene: TRBV5-4
abundance: once
d_gene: TRBD2
j_gene: TRBJ2-2

CDR3aa: CASSLYYRGNNSPLHF
CDR3nt: TGTGCCAGCAGCTTGTATTACAGGGGGAACAATTCACCCCTCCACTTT
v_gene: TRBV5-6
abundance: -
d_gene: TRBD1
j_gene: TRBJ1-6

CDR3aa: CAISESNARETQYF
CDR3nt: TGTGCCATCAGTGAGTCCAACGCGCGTGAGACCCAGTACTTC
v_gene: TRBV10-3
abundance: once
d_gene: -
j_gene: TRBJ2-5

CDR3aa: CASSVIGAPSYNEQFF
CDR3nt: TGTGCCAGCAGCGTAATAGGGGCACCCTCCTACAATGAGCAGTTCTTC
v_gene: TRBV9
abundance: -
d_gene: -
j_gene: TRBJ2-1

CDR3aa: CASSQGLAGVETQYF
CDR3nt: TGTGCCAGCAGCCAGGGACTAGCGGGGGTGGAGACCCAGTACTTC
v_gene: TRBV7-3
abundance: -
d_gene: TRBD2
j_gene: TRBJ2-5

CDR3aa: CASSPSPRANYGYTF
CDR3nt: TGTGCCAGTAGTCCGAGCCCGAGGGCAAACTATGGCTACACCTTC
v_gene: TRBV19
abundance: -
d_gene: -
j_gene: TRBJ1-2

CDR3aa: CASKAPGGEQYF
CDR3nt: TGCGCCAGCAAAGCCCCCGGGGGCGAGCAGTACTTC
v_gene: TRBV4-1
abundance: -
d_gene: -
j_gene: TRBJ2-7

CDR3aa: CASLFEGGTNYGYTF
CDR3nt: TGTGCCAGCCTCTTTGAAGGCGGAACTAACTATGGCTACACCTTC
v_gene: TRBV28
abundance: -
d_gene: -
j_gene: TRBJ1-2

CDR3aa: CASNLGQVNYGYTF
CDR3nt: TGTGCCAGCAATCTCGGACAGGTTAACTATGGCTACACCTTC
v_gene: TRBV21-1
abundance: once
d_gene: -
j_gene: TRBJ1-2

CDR3aa: CASSFGRGNTGELFF
CDR3nt: TGCGCCAGCAGCTTCGGACGGGGGAACACCGGGGAGCTGTTTTTT
v_gene: TRBV5-1
abundance: -
d_gene: -
j_gene: TRBJ2-2

CDR3aa: CASSVGQGYGYTF
CDR3nt: TGTGCCAGCAGCGTAGGTCAGGGCTATGGCTACACCTTC
v_gene: TRBV9
abundance: -
d_gene: -
j_gene: TRBJ1-2

CDR3aa: CAWTTLFGLNTEAFF
CDR3nt: TGTGCCTGGACAACCCTGTTTGGGCTGAACACTGAAGCTTTCTTT
v_gene: TRBV30
abundance: -
d_gene: -
j_gene: TRBJ1-1

CDR3aa: CASSYSSGSPHEQYF
CDR3nt: TGTGCCAGCAGTTACTCGTCCGGGAGTCCCCACGAGCAGTACTTC
v_gene: TRBV6-5
abundance: -
d_gene: -
j_gene: TRBJ2-7